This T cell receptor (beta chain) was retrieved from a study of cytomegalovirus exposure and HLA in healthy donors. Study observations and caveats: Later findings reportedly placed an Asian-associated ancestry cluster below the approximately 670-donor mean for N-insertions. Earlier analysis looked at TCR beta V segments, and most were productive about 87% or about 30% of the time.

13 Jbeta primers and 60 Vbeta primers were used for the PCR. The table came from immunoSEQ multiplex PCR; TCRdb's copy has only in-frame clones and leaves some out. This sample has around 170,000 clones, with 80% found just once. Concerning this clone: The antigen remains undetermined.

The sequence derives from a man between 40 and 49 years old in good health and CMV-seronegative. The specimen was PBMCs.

This CDR3 reads CASSILGSSSYEQYF. In DNA, the CDR3 is TGTGCCAGTAGTATCCTTGGTTCGAGCTCCTACGAGCAGTACTTC. The V and J genes are TRBV19 and TRBJ2-7; D unclear. V was trimmed by 3 bases and J by 0 bases, leaving 12 bases between them. The CDR3 spans 15 residues. Germline-derived CDR1 and CDR2 are LNHDA and SQIVND (reference sequence).